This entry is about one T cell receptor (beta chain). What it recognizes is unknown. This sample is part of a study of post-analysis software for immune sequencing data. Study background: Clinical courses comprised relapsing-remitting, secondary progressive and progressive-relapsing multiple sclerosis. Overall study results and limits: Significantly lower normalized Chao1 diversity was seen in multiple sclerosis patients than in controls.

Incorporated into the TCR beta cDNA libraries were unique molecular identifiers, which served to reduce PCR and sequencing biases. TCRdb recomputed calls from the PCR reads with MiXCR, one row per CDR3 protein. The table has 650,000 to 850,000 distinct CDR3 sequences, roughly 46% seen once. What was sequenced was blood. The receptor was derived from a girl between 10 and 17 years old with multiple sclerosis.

CDR3 bases: TGTGCCAGCAGTTTACGGACCGCCGGGACGGGTGGCTACACCTTC. Translated, it gives CASSLRTAGTGGYTF. The chain has TRBV6-5 and TRBJ1-2; D possibly corresponds to TRBD1 (5 bases). Germline values: CDR1 MNHEY, CDR2 SVGAGI. V lost 4 bases and J 7 bases, leaving 19 bases between the germline ends. The CDR3 sequence is 15 residues long.